This T cell receptor (beta chain) came from a study of T cells after yellow fever vaccination. Study summary: Where fractions had low cell numbers, libraries were prepared from them with the SMART-Seq v4 Ultra Low Input RNA kit. Study-level results: Most clones from primary vaccination were detected again post-booster (just over 95% CD4, roughly 90% CD8). From the bulk population, abundant clonotypes could contaminate and appear within FACS-sorted repertoires.

Trimming stripped 5 bases from V and 3 bases from J, with 10 bases between. The CDR3 is made up of 12 amino acids. Germline V CDR1 and CDR2: DFQATT, SNEGSKA (reference sequence). This clonotype was found many times. The antigen remains unidentified. TCRdb re-called the 5' RACE reads with MiXCR, one entry per CDR3 protein. The sample has about 150,000 distinct CDR3 sequences, under 7% seen once. The material was CD4+ T cells sorted from PBMCs, obtained 10 days after the yellow fever booster vaccination. This chain links TRBV20-1 with TRBJ2-5; D unclear. The clonotype was recovered from a man younger than 40 who received the YFV17D yellow fever vaccine. CDR3 protein: CSALSAEETQYF. For the CDR3, the DNA is TGCAGTGCTCTGTCCGCGGAAGAGACCCAGTACTTC.